One sample yielded the 27 T cell receptor beta chains listed below, sequenced in a study of untreated major depressive disorder. Study-wide results and limits: Compared with controls, depressed patients showed more TRBV05-01 (Vbeta 5.1) usage in CD4+ T cells.

Repertoires were generated with immunoSEQ multiplex PCR, while TCRdb's copy carries only in-frame clones and drops some. Of approximately 13,000 clones detected, about 89% appear once; the ten largest clones hold around 1.8%. The antigens of these receptors remain unknown. The sample taken for sequencing was CD4+ T cells from PBMCs. These TCRs come from a woman in her twenties or thirties with major depressive disorder.

The DNA for the CDR3 is TGCAGCGTTGGTTCTGGGGCCAACGTCCTGACTTTC. This gives the protein CSVGSGANVLTF. V gene TRBV29-1 combines with J gene TRBJ2-6; D gene unclear. Germline V gene data show CDR1 as SQVTM and CDR2 as ANQGSEA. The CDR3 is 12 residues long. Trimming took off 4 bases at V and 1 base at J, with 2 bases between the two ends.

In this sample, this clone turned up a few times. The chain is built from TRBV7-9 and TRBJ2-1; TRBD2 is a possible D gene (6 bases). Germline CDR1 reads SEHNR; CDR2 reads FQNEAQ (reference sequence). Trimming stripped 3 bases from V and 8 bases from J, with 17 bases between. This CDR3 has 15 residues. Here the CDR3 reads CASSLTGVGLDEQFF. In DNA form, the CDR3 reads TGTGCCAGCAGCTTGACGGGAGTCGGTTTGGATGAGCAGTTCTTC.

This chain connects TRBV5-4 to TRBJ2-3; no clear D. Trimming took 4 bases from V and 2 from J, leaving 14 bases between them. The CDR3 is made up of 15 amino acids. Germline assignment: CDR1 SGHNT and CDR2 YYREEE (reference sequence). The CDR3 sequence: CASSVFGPLTDTQYF. CDR3 sequence (DNA): TGTGCCAGCAGCGTGTTCGGACCTCTCACAGATACGCAGTATTTT.

In its sample, this clone was seen a few times. The chain couples TRBV2 to TRBJ2-7; D is perhaps TRBD1 or TRBD2 (5 bases each). Looked up from germline, CDR1 is SNHLY and CDR2 is FYNNEI. Trimming cost V 4 bases and J 6 bases, with 7 bases left between them. This CDR3 contains 11 residues. This CDR3 is CASSAGTEQYF. CDR3 coding DNA: TGTGCCAGCAGTGCAGGGACCGAGCAGTACTTC.

J is TRBJ2-5 and V is TRBV9; no clear D gene. Germline V gene lookup returns CDR1 SGDLS and CDR2 YYNGEE. Trimming removed 1 base at V and 0 bases at J, with 10 bases between. The CDR3 contains 15 residues. The DNA for the CDR3 is TGTGCCAGCAGCGTATCCCCGGCGGACCAAGAGACCCAGTACTTC. This sequence encodes CASSVSPADQETQYF.

J is TRBJ2-7 and V is TRBV14; tentative D call: TRBD1 (7 bases). Germline assignment: CDR1 SGHDN and CDR2 FVKESK. Trimming removed 1 base at V and 3 bases at J, with 10 bases between. The CDR3 contains 14 residues. The CDR3 sequence is CASSQAGGIYEQYF. The CDR3 nucleotides read TGTGCCAGCAGCCAAGCAGGGGGGATCTACGAGCAGTACTTC.

The rearrangement joins TRBV6-5 to TRBJ2-1; 10 positions match TRBD2. This CDR3 contains 14 residues. The trim removed 2 bases at V and 8 bases at J, leaving 3 bases unmatched. Germline V lookup: CDR1 MNHEY, CDR2 SVGAGI. As DNA, the CDR3 is TGTGCCAGCAGTTACGCTAGCGGGAGCGATGAGCAGTTCTTC. Its translation: CASSYASGSDEQFF.

The chain has TRBV16 and TRBJ1-2; a possible D gene is TRBD1 (6 bases). CDR1 and CDR2 from the germline V gene are KGHSY and FQNENV. This CDR3 contains 16 residues. Trimming left V 0 bases short and J 0 bases short, with 11 bases between. The CDR3 sequence is CASSQSGRTANYGYTF. As DNA, the CDR3 is TGTGCCAGCAGCCAATCAGGCAGGACAGCTAACTATGGCTACACCTTC.

Here the CDR3 DNA reads TGTGCCAGCGCCGGGTCGATATACAATGAGCAGTTCTTC. Amino acids: CASAGSIYNEQFF. The V call is TRBV19, the J call TRBJ2-1; D gene unclear. This CDR3 has 13 amino acids. The germline V and J ends were trimmed by 9 bases and 4 bases, with 13 bases remaining between them. Germline values: CDR1 LNHDA, CDR2 SQIVND (reference sequence).

This chain uses TRBV19 with TRBJ2-3, with no clear D. In germline, CDR1 is LNHDA, CDR2 SQIVND (reference sequence). Trimming removed 4 bases from V and 0 bases from J, with 11 bases in between. This CDR3 is built from 15 residues. The CDR3 here is CASSTRTPSTDTQYF. DNA for the CDR3: TGTGCCAGTAGTACCAGAACTCCTAGCACAGATACGCAGTATTTT.

This clone was seen only a few times. The chain joins TRBV2 to TRBJ2-7; D is perhaps TRBD1 (5 bases). Germline V gene lookup returns CDR1 SNHLY and CDR2 FYNNEI. Between the trimmed V and J ends, which lost 7 bases and 3 bases, there was a span of 10 bases. CDR3 size: 12 residues. This CDR3 is CASTLQGYEQYF. The CDR3 bases are TGTGCCAGCACATTGCAGGGCTACGAGCAGTACTTC.

This chain links TRBV10-1 with TRBJ2-3; 11 nucleotides agree with TRBD2. Germline assignment: CDR1 WNHNN and CDR2 SYGVQD (reference sequence). This CDR3 has 16 residues. The V segment lost 8 bases and the J segment 4 bases; nucleotides outside the gene matches: 11. CDR3 in amino acids: CASSNTSGRIADTQYF. The CDR3 DNA is TGCGCCAGCTCCAACACTAGCGGGAGAATAGCAGATACGCAGTATTTT.

J is TRBJ1-5 and V is TRBV4-1; D perhaps matches TRBD1 (5 bases). Germline assignment: CDR1 MGHRA and CDR2 YSYEKL. V was trimmed by 0 bases and J by 0 bases, leaving 12 bases between them. The CDR3 consists of 17 residues. CDR3 residues: CASSQDEARASNQPQHF. The CDR3 DNA sequence: TGCGCCAGCAGCCAAGATGAGGCCAGGGCTAGCAATCAGCCCCAGCATTTT.

J is TRBJ2-6 and V is TRBV23-1; possible D gene TRBD1, 5 bases. TRBV23-1 is sorted into the ORF group, with uncertain function. The germline V and J ends were trimmed by 8 bases and 0 bases, with 29 bases remaining between them. The CDR3 contains 21 residues. CDR3 DNA: TGCGCCAGCTCAGTCAATGTCCCACGAAGACAGTTTTCCTCTGGGGCCAACGTCCTGACTTTC. Protein: CASSVNVPRRQFSSGANVLTF.

The chain recombines TRBV10-2 with TRBJ1-4, with 7 bases lining up with TRBD1. This CDR3 is 15 amino acids long. CDR1 and CDR2 (germline): WSHSY, SAAADI. The junction had 4 bases not matched to a gene; V was cut back by 6 bases and J by 0 bases. CDR3 in amino acids: CASRDQGATNEKLFF. The CDR3 bases are TGCGCCAGCAGAGATCAGGGGGCAACTAATGAAAAACTGTTTTTT.

CDR3 amino acids: CASSLDGPGEQYF. The CDR3 DNA reads TGTGCCAGCAGCTTAGACGGTCCGGGGGAGCAGTACTTC. V gene TRBV7-8 combines with J gene TRBJ2-7; D perhaps matches TRBD2 (5 bases). CDR1 is SGHVS and CDR2 is FQNEAQ in the germline V gene. The V end was cut by 1 base, the J end by 7 bases, with 11 bases between. There are 13 residues in the CDR3.

The J gene is TRBJ1-5, the V gene TRBV18; D unresolved. Germline V CDR1 and CDR2: KGHSH, LQKENI. The germline V and J ends were trimmed by 2 bases and 3 bases, with 14 bases remaining between them. The CDR3 is 16 residues long. The DNA of the CDR3 is TGTGCCAGCTCACCAAATCCGGGAGTGGACAATCAGCCCCAGCATTTT. Amino acids: CASSPNPGVDNQPQHF. Full variable domain (outside the CDR3, taken from reference TRBV18 and TRBJ1-5): NAGVMQNPRHLVRRRGQEARLRCSPMKGHSHVYWYRQLPEEGLKFMVYLQKENIIDESGMPKERFSAEFPKEGPSILRIQQVVRGDSAAYFCASSPNPGVDNQPQHFGDGTRLSIL.

This rearrangement joins TRBV5-6 to TRBJ2-6; D ambiguous. V lost 0 bases to trimming and J lost 0 bases, with 4 bases between them. Germline CDR1 is SGHDT and CDR2 is YYEEEE. The CDR3 extends over 15 amino acids. The DNA of the CDR3 is TGTGCCAGCAGCTTGGCTTACTCTGGGGCCAACGTCCTGACTTTC. Translating gives CASSLAYSGANVLTF.

The rearrangement links TRBV29-1 to TRBJ1-2; D is possibly TRBD1 (5 bases). Between the trimmed V and J ends, which lost 3 bases and 6 bases, there was a span of 14 bases. Looked up from germline, CDR1 is SQVTM and CDR2 is ANQGSEA. This CDR3 contains 13 residues. The CDR3 loop reads CSVDPLTGHGYTF. The CDR3 coding sequence is TGCAGCGTTGATCCTTTGACGGGGCATGGCTACACCTTC.

The chain links TRBV19 to TRBJ2-2; no firm D call. Germline V gene lookup returns CDR1 LNHDA and CDR2 SQIVND (reference sequence). V was trimmed by 6 bases and J by 6 bases, leaving 11 bases between them. This CDR3 is built from 13 residues. The CDR3: CASSEVWAGELFF. CDR3 sequence (DNA): TGTGCCAGTAGCGAGGTTTGGGCCGGGGAGCTGTTTTTT.

The genes are TRBV9 and TRBJ2-1; 8 nucleotides match TRBD2. The CDR3 loop spans 15 amino acids. Germline lookup yields CDR1 SGDLS and CDR2 YYNGEE. The V segment lost 0 bases and the J segment 8 bases; nucleotides outside the gene matches: 7. The CDR3 region is CASSVGTSMVYEQFF. The CDR3 DNA reads as TGTGCCAGCAGCGTAGGGACTAGCATGGTCTATGAGCAGTTCTTC.

This clone showed up just once. The chain combines TRBV6-6 with TRBJ2-2; 9 bases fit TRBD1. Germline CDR1 MNHNY, CDR2 SVGAGI (reference sequence). The CDR3 runs to 16 residues. Losses at the gene ends were 6 bases for V and 5 bases for J; bases not matched to a gene: 10. The CDR3 coding sequence is TGTGCCAGCAGCCTACCCTCCGGGACAGGGACCGGGGAGCTGTTTTTT. Translated, it gives CASSLPSGTGTGELFF.

This chain connects TRBV5-1 to TRBJ1-2, with no clear D. V shed 5 bases and J shed 2 bases, with 13 bases lying between them. In germline, CDR1 is SGHRS, CDR2 YFSETQ. There are 14 residues in the CDR3. For the CDR3, the DNA is TGCGCCAGCAGACCCCCCGGGAGGAACTATGGCTACACCTTC. Its protein product is CASRPPGRNYGYTF.

The chain combines TRBV30 with TRBJ2-1; D is ambiguous. V lost 2 bases, J lost 2 bases, and 10 bases lay in between. The CDR3 runs 14 residues. Germline lookup yields CDR1 GTSNPN and CDR2 SVGIG (reference sequence). The CDR3 nucleotides read TGTGCCTGGAGTCTCCTAACCACCTACAATGAGCAGTTCTTC. It codes for CAWSLLTTYNEQFF.

This clone was counted a single time. This chain uses TRBV27 with TRBJ1-4, with 7 nucleotides matching TRBD1. The CDR3 is 20 residues long. The J segment lost 7 bases and the V segment lost 6 bases, leaving 26 bases of the junction unmatched. Germline assignment: CDR1 MNHEY and CDR2 SMNVEV (reference sequence). The DNA of the CDR3 is TGTGCCAGCAGGGCGACTGGGCTTACGGGGTCAGGGGGTGGGCGTGAAAAACTGTTTTTT. The encoded protein is CASRATGLTGSGGGREKLFF.

The J gene is TRBJ1-1, the V gene TRBV25-1; D possibly corresponds to TRBD1 (6 bases). Germline V gene lookup returns CDR1 MGHDK and CDR2 SYGVNS. V was shortened by 0 bases and J by 5 bases, with 13 bases between the two germline ends. CDR3 length equals 15 residues. CDR3 sequence: CASSEYGGRGTEAFF. As DNA, the CDR3 is TGTGCCAGCAGTGAATACGGGGGGCGGGGAACTGAAGCTTTCTTT.

The chain recombines TRBV29-1 with TRBJ2-3; a weak D match, TRBD2 (6 bases). Trimming shortened V by 2 bases and J by 2 bases, and 14 bases separated the two germline ends. The CDR3 totals 15 residues. The germline CDR1 and CDR2 sequences are SQVTM and ANQGSEA. The CDR3 here is CSVERRDRNTDTQYF. The DNA of the CDR3 is TGCAGCGTTGAAAGGAGGGATCGGAACACAGATACGCAGTATTTT.